The sequence of this T cell receptor beta chain was determined in a study of T cell responses to AZD1222 COVID-19 vaccine. Study-wide background: Second-dose recipients at about 4 or about 12 weeks were treated as one pooled group.

Generated by immunoSEQ multiplex PCR, the TCRdb table keeps only in-frame clones and is missing some. The sample has roughly 100,000 clones, approximately 89% seen once. This clonotype was sampled from an adult in good health. The sample in question was peripheral blood, obtained on day 0 of AZD1222 vaccination.

Written as DNA, the CDR3 is TGTGCCAGCAGCACCATGACAGTCCAAGAGACCCAGTACTTC. It is translated as CASSTMTVQETQYF. This chain uses TRBV13 with TRBJ2-5, with D maybe TRBD1 (5 bases). The CDR3 has 14 residues. Trimming removed 5 bases at V and 1 base at J, with 11 bases between. CDR1 is PRHDT, CDR2 FYEKMQ, per germline (reference sequence).